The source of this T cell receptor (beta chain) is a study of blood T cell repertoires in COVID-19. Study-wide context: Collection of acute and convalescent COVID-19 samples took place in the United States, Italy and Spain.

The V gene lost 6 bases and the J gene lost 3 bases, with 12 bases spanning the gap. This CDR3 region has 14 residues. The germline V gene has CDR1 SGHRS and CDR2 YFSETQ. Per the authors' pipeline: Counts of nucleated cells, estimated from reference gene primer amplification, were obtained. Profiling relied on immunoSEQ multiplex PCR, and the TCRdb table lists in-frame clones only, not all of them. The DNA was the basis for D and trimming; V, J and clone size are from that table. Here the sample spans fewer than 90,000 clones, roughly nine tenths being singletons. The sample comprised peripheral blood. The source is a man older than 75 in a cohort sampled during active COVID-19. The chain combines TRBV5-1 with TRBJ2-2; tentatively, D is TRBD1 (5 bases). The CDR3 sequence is CASTLGVDTGELFF. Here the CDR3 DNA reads TGCGCCAGCACCCTAGGGGTTGACACCGGGGAGCTGTTTTTT.